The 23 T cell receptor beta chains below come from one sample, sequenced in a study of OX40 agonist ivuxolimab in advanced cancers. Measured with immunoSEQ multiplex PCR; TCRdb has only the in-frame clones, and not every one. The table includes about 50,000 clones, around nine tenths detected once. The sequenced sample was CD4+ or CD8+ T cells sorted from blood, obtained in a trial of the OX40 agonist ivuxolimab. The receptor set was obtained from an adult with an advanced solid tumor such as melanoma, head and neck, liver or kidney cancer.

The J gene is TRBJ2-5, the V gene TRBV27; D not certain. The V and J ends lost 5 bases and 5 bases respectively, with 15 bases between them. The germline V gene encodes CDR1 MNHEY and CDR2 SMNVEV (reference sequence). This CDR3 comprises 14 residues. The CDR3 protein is CASSTYSFLETQYF. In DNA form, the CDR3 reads TGTGCCAGCAGTACTTATTCATTCCTGGAGACCCAGTACTTC.

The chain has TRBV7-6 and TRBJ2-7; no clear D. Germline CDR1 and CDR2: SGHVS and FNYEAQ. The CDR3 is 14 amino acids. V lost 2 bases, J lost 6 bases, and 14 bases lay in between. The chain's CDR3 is CASSLTSAGAEQYF. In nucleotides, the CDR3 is TGTGCCAGCAGCTTAACCTCAGCCGGAGCCGAGCAGTACTTC.

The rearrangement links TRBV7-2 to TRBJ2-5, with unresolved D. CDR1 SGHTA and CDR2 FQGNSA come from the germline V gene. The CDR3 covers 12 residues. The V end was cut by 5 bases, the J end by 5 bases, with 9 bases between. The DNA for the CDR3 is TGTGCCAGCAGCAATAATTTTGAGACCCAGTACTTC. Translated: CASSNNFETQYF.

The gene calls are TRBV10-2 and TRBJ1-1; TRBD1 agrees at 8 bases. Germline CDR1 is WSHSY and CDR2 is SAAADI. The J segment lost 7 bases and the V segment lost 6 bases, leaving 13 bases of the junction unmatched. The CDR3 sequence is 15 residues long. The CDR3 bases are TGCGCCAGCAGCGTATCGCAGGGGGCAAGAAATGAAGCTTTCTTT. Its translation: CASSVSQGARNEAFF.

As DNA, the CDR3 is TGTGCCAGCTGGGGGCAGGGGGGAACCGGGGAGCTGTTTTTT. Protein: CASWGQGGTGELFF. The chain recombines TRBV7-8 with TRBJ2-2; D is possibly TRBD1 (7 bases). From germline, CDR1 is SGHVS and CDR2 FQNEAQ. The CDR3 spans 14 residues. Trimming shortened V by 8 bases and J by 5 bases, and 15 bases separated the two germline ends.

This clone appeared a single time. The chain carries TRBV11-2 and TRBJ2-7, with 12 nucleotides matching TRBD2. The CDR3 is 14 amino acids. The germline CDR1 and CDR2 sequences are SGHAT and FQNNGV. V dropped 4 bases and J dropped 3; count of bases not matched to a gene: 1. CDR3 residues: CASSWGLAGYEQYF. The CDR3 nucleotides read TGTGCCAGCAGCTGGGGACTAGCGGGCTACGAGCAGTACTTC.

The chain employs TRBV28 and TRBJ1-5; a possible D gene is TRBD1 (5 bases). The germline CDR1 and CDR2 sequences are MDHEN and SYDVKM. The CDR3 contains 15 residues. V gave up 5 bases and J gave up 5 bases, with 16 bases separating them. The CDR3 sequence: CASSLPGTGHQPQHF. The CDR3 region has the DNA TGTGCCAGCAGTCTCCCCGGGACGGGTCATCAGCCCCAGCATTTT.

The CDR3 protein is CASSLGTTGLEGNQPQHF. Here the CDR3 DNA reads TGTGCCAGCAGCTTAGGAACGACAGGGTTGGAGGGCAATCAGCCCCAGCATTTT. J is TRBJ1-5 and V is TRBV7-9, with 7 nucleotides matching TRBD1. The germline CDR1 and CDR2 sequences are SEHNR and FQNEAQ (reference sequence). This CDR3 contains 18 residues. After removal of 1 base from V and 2 bases from J, the junction contained 11 bases not matched to a gene.

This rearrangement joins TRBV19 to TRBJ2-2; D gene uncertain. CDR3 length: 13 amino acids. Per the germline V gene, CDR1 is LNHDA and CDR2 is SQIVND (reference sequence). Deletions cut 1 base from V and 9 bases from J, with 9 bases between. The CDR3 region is CASSIVVGRELFF. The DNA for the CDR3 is TGTGCCAGTAGTATAGTGGTGGGTCGGGAGCTGTTTTTT.

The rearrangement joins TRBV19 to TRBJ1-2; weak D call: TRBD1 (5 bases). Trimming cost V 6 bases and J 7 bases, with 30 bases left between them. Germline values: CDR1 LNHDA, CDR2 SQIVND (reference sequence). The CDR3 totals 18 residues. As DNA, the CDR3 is TGTGCCAGTAGCACGAGACCGGGACGGCCGAACGATCTTCCTGGCTACACCTTC. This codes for CASSTRPGRPNDLPGYTF. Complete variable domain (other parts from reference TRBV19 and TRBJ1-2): DGGITQSPKYLFRKEGQNVTLSCEQNLNHDAMYWYRQDPGQGLRLIYYSQIVNDFQKGDIAEGYSVSREKKESFPLTVTSAQKNPTAFYLCASSTRPGRPNDLPGYTFGSGTRLTVV.

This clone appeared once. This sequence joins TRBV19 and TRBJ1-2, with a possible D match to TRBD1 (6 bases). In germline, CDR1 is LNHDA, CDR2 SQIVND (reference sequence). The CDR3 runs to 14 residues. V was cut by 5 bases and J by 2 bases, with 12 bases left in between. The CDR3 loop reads CASSALQGNYGYTF. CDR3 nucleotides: TGTGCCAGTAGTGCGTTACAGGGAAACTATGGCTACACCTTC.

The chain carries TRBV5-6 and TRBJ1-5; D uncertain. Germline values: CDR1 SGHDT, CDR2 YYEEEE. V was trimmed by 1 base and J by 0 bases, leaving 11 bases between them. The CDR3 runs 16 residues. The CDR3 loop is CASSLMDDGSNQPQHF. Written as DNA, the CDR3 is TGTGCCAGCAGCTTGATGGACGACGGTAGCAATCAGCCCCAGCATTTT.

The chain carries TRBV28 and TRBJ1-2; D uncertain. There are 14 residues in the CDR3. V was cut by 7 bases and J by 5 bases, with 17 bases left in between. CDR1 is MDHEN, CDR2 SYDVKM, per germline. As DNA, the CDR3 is TGTGCCAGCACCGTAACGCCCGTATGGTATGGCTACACCTTC. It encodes CASTVTPVWYGYTF.

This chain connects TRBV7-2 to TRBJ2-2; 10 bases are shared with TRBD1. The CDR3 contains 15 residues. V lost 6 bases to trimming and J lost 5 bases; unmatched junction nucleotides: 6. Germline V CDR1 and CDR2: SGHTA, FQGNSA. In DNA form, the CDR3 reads TGTGCCAGCAGGCGGGACAGGGGCGGGACCGGGGAGCTGTTTTTT. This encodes CASRRDRGGTGELFF.

The CDR3 DNA is TGCAGCGGGACAGGGGGGAACACTGAAGCTTTCTTT. The encoded protein is CSGTGGNTEAFF. V usage is TRBV29-1 and J usage is TRBJ1-1; TRBD1 agrees at 10 bases. After removal of 7 bases from V and 1 base from J, the junction contained 0 bases not matched to a gene. CDR3 size: 12 residues. CDR1 SQVTM and CDR2 ANQGSEA come from the germline V gene.

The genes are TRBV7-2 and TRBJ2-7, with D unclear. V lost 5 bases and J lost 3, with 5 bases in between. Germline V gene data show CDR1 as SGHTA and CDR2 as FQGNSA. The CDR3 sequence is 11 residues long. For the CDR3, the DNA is TGTGCCAGCAGCGACCGCTACGAGCAGTACTTC. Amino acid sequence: CASSDRYEQYF.

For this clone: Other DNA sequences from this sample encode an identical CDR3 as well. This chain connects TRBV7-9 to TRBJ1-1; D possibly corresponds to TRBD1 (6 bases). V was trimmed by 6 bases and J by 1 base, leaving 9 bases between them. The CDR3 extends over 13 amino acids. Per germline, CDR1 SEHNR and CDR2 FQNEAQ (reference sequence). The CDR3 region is CASSLTGNTEAFF. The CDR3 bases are TGTGCCAGCAGTCTGACAGGGAACACTGAAGCTTTCTTT.

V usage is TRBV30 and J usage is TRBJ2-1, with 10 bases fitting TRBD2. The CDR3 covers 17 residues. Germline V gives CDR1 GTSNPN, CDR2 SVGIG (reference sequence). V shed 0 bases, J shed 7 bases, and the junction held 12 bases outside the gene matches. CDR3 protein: CAWSVGALAGVGNEQFF. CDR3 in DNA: TGTGCCTGGAGTGTCGGGGCCCTAGCGGGAGTAGGGAATGAGCAGTTCTTC. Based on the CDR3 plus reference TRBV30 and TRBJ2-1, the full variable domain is SQTIHQWPATLVQPVGSPLSLECTVEGTSNPNLYWYRQAAGRGLQLLFYSVGIGQISSEVPQNLSASRPQDRQFILSSKKLLLSDSGFYLCAWSVGALAGVGNEQFFGPGTRLTVL.

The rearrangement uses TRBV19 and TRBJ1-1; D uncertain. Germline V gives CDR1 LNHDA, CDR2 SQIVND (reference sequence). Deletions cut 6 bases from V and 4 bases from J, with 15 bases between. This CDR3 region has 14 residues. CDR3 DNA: TGTGCCAGTAGGCCGAGAGGCGGCGGCACTGAAGCTTTCTTT. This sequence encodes CASRPRGGGTEAFF. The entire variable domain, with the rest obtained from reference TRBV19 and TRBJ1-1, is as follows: DGGITQSPKYLFRKEGQNVTLSCEQNLNHDAMYWYRQDPGQGLRLIYYSQIVNDFQKGDIAEGYSVSREKKESFPLTVTSAQKNPTAFYLCASRPRGGGTEAFFGQGTRLTVV.

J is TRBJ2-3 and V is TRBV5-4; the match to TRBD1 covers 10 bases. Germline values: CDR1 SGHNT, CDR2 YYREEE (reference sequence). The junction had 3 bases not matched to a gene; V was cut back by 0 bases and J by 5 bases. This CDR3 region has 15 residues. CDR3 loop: CASSLADRGIDTQYF. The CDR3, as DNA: TGTGCCAGCAGCTTGGCGGACAGGGGGATAGATACGCAGTATTTT.

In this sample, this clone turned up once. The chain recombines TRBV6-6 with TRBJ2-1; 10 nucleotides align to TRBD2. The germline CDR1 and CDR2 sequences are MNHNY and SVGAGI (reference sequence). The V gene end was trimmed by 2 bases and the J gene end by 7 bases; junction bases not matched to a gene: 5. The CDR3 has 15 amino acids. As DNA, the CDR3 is TGTGCCAGCAGTTACATTCCTAGCGGGAGTAATGAGCAGTTCTTC. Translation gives CASSYIPSGSNEQFF.

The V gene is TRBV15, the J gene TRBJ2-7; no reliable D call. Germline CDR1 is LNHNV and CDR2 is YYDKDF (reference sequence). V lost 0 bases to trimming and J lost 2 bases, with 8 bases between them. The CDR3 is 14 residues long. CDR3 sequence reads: CATSRDRAAYEQYF. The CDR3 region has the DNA TGTGCCACCAGCAGAGATAGGGCAGCCTACGAGCAGTACTTC.

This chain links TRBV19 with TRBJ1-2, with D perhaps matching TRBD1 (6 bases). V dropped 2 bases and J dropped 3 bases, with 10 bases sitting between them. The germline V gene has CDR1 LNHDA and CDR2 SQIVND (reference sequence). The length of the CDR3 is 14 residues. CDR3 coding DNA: TGTGCCAGTAGTATACAACAGGGCGACTATGGCTACACCTTC. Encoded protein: CASSIQQGDYGYTF.